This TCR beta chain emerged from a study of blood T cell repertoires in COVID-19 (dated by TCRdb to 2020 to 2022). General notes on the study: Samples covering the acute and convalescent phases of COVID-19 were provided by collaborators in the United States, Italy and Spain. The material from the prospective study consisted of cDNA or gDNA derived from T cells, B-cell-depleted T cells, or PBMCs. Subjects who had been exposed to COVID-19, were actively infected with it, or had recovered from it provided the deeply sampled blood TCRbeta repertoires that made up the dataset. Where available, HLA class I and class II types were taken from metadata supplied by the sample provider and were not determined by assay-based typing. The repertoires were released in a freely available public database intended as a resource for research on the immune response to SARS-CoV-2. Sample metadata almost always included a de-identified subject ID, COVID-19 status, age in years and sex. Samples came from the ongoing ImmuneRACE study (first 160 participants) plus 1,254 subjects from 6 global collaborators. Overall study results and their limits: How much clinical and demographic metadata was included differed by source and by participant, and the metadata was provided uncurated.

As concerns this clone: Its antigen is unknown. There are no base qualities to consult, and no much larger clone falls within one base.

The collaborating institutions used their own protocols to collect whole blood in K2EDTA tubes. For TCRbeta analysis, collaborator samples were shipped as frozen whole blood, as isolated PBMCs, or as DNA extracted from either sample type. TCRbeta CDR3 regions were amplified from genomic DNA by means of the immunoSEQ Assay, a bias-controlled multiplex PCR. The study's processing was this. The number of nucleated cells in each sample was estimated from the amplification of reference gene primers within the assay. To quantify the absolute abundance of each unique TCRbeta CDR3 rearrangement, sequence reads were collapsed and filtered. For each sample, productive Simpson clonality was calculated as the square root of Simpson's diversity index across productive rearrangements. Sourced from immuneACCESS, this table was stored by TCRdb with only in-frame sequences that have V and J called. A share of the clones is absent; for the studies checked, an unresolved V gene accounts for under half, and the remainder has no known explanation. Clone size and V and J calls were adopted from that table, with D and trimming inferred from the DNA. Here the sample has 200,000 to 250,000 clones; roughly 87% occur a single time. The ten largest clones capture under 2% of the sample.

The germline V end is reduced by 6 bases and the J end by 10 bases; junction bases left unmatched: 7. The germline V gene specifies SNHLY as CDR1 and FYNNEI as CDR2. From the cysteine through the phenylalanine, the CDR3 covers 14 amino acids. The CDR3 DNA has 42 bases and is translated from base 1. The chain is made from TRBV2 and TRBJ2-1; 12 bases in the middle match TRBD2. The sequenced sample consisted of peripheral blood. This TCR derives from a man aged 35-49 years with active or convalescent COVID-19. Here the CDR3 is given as CASSRTSGNLEQFF. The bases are TGTGCCAGCAGCCGGACTAGCGGGAACTTGGAGCAGTTCTTC.